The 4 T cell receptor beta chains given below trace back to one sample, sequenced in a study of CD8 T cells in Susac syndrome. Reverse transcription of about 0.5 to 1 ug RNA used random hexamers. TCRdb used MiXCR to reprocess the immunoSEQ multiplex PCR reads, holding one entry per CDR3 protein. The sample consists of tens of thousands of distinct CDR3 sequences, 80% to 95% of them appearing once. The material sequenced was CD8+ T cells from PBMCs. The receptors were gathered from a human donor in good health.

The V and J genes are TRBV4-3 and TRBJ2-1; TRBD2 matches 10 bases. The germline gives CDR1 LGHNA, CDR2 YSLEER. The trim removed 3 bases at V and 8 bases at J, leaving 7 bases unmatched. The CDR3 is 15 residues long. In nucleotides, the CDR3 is TGCGCCAGCAGCCAGGCCGCCGGGACTAGCGATGAGCAGTTCTTC. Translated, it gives CASSQAAGTSDEQFF.

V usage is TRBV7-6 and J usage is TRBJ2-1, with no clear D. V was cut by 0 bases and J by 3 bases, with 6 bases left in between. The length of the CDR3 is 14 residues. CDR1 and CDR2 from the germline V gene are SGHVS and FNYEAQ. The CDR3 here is CASSLAGYYNEQFF. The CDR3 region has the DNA TGTGCCAGCAGCTTAGCGGGGTACTACAATGAGCAGTTCTTC.

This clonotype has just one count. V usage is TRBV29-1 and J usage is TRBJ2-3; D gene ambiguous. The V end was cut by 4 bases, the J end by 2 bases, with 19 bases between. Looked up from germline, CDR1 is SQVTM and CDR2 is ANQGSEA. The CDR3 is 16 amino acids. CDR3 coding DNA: TGCAGCGTTGGTGTAACAGACCTAAATCTCACAGATACGCAGTATTTT. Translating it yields CSVGVTDLNLTDTQYF.

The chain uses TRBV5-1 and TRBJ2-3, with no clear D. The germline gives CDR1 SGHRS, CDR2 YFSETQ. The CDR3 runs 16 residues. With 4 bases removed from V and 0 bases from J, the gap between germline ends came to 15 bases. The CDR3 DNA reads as TGCGCCAGCAGCCGGACCCAGGCCGCTAGCACAGATACGCAGTATTTT. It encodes CASSRTQAASTDTQYF.